This T cell receptor (beta chain) originates from a study of cytomegalovirus exposure and HLA in healthy donors. This CDR3 comprises 18 residues. Germline-derived CDR1 and CDR2 are SGHRS and YFSETQ. Trimming pared 3 bases from V and 0 bases from J, leaving 16 bases between. Points on this clone: Antigen unknown.

General observations from the study: Most TCR sequences were rare, but some public TCRs occurred in many donors. First-cohort TCR clusters tended to co-occur in the 120 or so validation repertoires, a later analysis found.

Data came from immunoSEQ multiplex PCR; TCRdb stores just in-frame clones and leaves some out. The table records about 170,000 clones, 86% of them present only once. This clonotype was obtained from a woman aged 25 to 45 in good health and CMV-seronegative. The material sequenced was PBMCs. The rearrangement joins TRBV5-1 to TRBJ2-6; either TRBD1 or TRBD2 may fit D (5 bases each). The DNA of the CDR3 is TGCGCCAGCAGCTCCGACTTGGGACCGGTCTCTGGGGCCAACGTCCTGACTTTC. The encoded protein is CASSSDLGPVSGANVLTF. Filled out from reference TRBV5-1 and TRBJ2-6, the complete variable domain reads KAGVTQTPRYLIKTRGQQVTLSCSPISGHRSVSWYQQTPGQGLQFLFEYFSETQRNKGNFPGRFSGRQFSNSRSEMNVSTLELGDSALYLCASSSDLGPVSGANVLTFGAGSRLTVL.